These T cell receptor beta chains were read from a single sample in a study of immune evolution from preneoplasia to lung adenocarcinoma. Assay used: immunoSEQ multiplex PCR; TCRdb lists only in-frame clones, some missing. The data contain approximately 7,700 clones, around 85% of them singletons. Sequencing was carried out using FFPE minimally invasive lung adenocarcinoma tissue. Receptors were obtained from an elderly person with lung adenocarcinoma. CDR3s include the opening cysteine and the closing phenylalanine or tryptophan. D genes are given only for firm matches. The size field is filled for only some rows; it gives once, few, many or a size class.

D gene	V gene	J gene	clone size	CDR3 protein	CDR3 DNA
-	TRBV6-1	TRBJ2-1	once	CASSVIPAVEQFF	TGTGCCAGCAGCGTAATTCCCGCCGTAGAGCAGTTCTTC
-	TRBV30	TRBJ2-7	-	CAWSDPSGTCSYEQYF	TGTGCCTGGAGTGATCCTTCCGGGACATGCTCCTACGAGCAGTACTTC
-	TRBV7-2	TRBJ1-2	-	CASSSRASGSANYGYTF	TGTGCCAGCAGTTCTAGGGCCTCGGGGTCAGCTAACTATGGCTACACCTTC
-	TRBV11-2	TRBJ1-1	-	CASSLVVVGTEAFF	TGTGCCAGCAGCTTAGTGGTCGTCGGCACTGAAGCTTTCTTT
-	TRBV6-1	TRBJ1-5	-	CASSARSHREPQHF	TGTGCCAGCAGTGCCCGCTCCCACAGGGAGCCCCAGCATTTT
-	TRBV28	TRBJ2-3	once	CASSTSTDTQYF	TGTGCCAGCAGTACCTCCACAGATACGCAGTATTTT
-	TRBV5-6	TRBJ2-3	few	CASSGHSTDTQYF	TGTGCCAGCAGCGGACACAGCACAGATACGCAGTATTTT
-	TRBV28	TRBJ2-2	-	CASSLRTGELFF	TGTGCCAGCAGTTTAAGAACCGGGGAGCTGTTTTTT
-	TRBV5-6	TRBJ1-4	-	CASSLALGAGEKLFF	TGTGCCAGCAGCTTGGCCCTGGGGGCCGGAGAAAAACTGTTTTTT
TRBD1	TRBV5-1	TRBJ2-7	-	CASSLGPITGAMLREQYF	TGCGCCAGCAGCTTGGGACCAATCACAGGGGCGATGCTTCGCGAGCAGTACTTC
TRBD2	TRBV11-2	TRBJ2-3	once	CASSLGSGRASDTQYF	TGTGCCAGCAGCTTAGGCAGCGGGAGGGCCTCCGATACGCAGTATTTT
-	TRBV5-1	TRBJ2-2	-	CASSLGQGFTGELFF	TGCGCCAGCAGCTTAGGGCAGGGATTCACCGGGGAGCTGTTTTTT
TRBD2	TRBV13	TRBJ2-5	-	CASSPAGGLGETQYF	TGTGCCAGCAGCCCCGCGGGGGGGCTAGGAGAGACCCAGTACTTC
-	TRBV7-9	TRBJ2-3	-	CASSHLGRALTDTQYF	TGTGCCAGCAGCCATTTGGGGAGAGCTCTCACAGATACGCAGTATTTT
-	TRBV18	TRBJ2-2	-	CASSPSNTGELFF	TGTGCCAGCTCACCAAGCAACACCGGGGAGCTGTTTTTT
-	TRBV7-9	TRBJ2-5	-	CASSLGVGRQETQYF	TGTGCCAGCAGCTTAGGTGTAGGGCGCCAAGAGACCCAGTACTTC
TRBD2	TRBV7-2	TRBJ2-3	once	CASSVKRGVTDTQYF	TGTGCCAGCAGCGTGAAGCGGGGTGTCACAGATACGCAGTATTTT
-	TRBV29-1	TRBJ2-3	-	CSVEERATDTQYF	TGCAGCGTTGAAGAGCGGGCGACAGATACGCAGTATTTT
TRBD2	TRBV30	TRBJ2-1	-	CAWHPREREAVYNEQFF	TGTGCCTGGCACCCTCGGGAGCGGGAGGCCGTTTACAATGAGCAGTTCTTC
TRBD2	TRBV9	TRBJ2-1	once	CASSVGPSGTYNEQFF	TGTGCCAGCAGCGTAGGCCCCAGCGGGACTTACAATGAGCAGTTCTTC
TRBD2	TRBV2	TRBJ2-1	-	CASSEKREIYNEQFF	TGTGCCAGCAGTGAAAAGCGGGAGATCTACAATGAGCAGTTCTTC
TRBD2	TRBV14	TRBJ2-2	-	CASSRGGNTGELFF	TGTGCCAGCAGCCGCGGGGGAAACACCGGGGAGCTGTTTTTT
TRBD2	TRBV5-1	TRBJ2-1	-	CASSVLAGGGNEQFF	TGCGCCAGCAGCGTACTAGCGGGGGGTGGCAATGAGCAGTTCTTC
-	TRBV28	TRBJ2-1	-	CASSLARGYLEQFF	TGTGCCAGCAGTTTAGCGAGGGGATATCTAGAGCAGTTCTTC
-	TRBV6-6	TRBJ2-2	-	CANTKGVIGELFF	TGTGCCAACACCAAAGGGGTTATCGGGGAGCTGTTTTTT
TRBD2	TRBV25-1	TRBJ2-7	few	CASSVGASGTYEQYF	TGTGCCAGCAGTGTGGGCGCTAGCGGGACCTACGAGCAGTACTTC
-	TRBV19	TRBJ2-6	few	CASSPGGSPPRDSGANVLTF	TGTGCCAGTAGTCCAGGCGGGTCCCCTCCCAGGGATTCTGGGGCCAACGTCCTGACTTTC
-	TRBV5-1	TRBJ1-1	-	CASSPDPSGNEAFF	TGCGCCAGCAGCCCGGACCCTTCGGGGAATGAAGCTTTCTTT
TRBD1	TRBV18	TRBJ2-7	few	CASSPGQGTEQYF	TGTGCCAGCTCACCGGGACAGGGGACCGAGCAGTACTTC
-	TRBV16	TRBJ2-7	-	CASSQSLGGLVGSYEQYF	TGTGCCAGCAGCCAATCTCTGGGCGGTTTAGTCGGCTCCTACGAGCAGTACTTC
-	TRBV14	TRBJ2-5	-	CASSQDGRVGETQYF	TGTGCCAGCAGCCAAGATGGCCGGGTAGGCGAGACCCAGTACTTC
TRBD1	TRBV28	TRBJ2-7	-	CASSLTGFEQYF	TGTGCCAGCAGCCTGACAGGGTTCGAGCAGTACTTC
-	TRBV15	TRBJ2-7	-	CATSRANSVSEQYF	TGTGCCACCAGCAGAGCTAATAGCGTCTCTGAGCAGTACTTC
TRBD2	TRBV10-2	TRBJ2-3	-	CASRLGLAGGDTQYF	TGCGCCAGCAGACTCGGACTAGCGGGAGGAGATACGCAGTATTTT
TRBD2	TRBV7-2	TRBJ2-1	once	CASSLVPAGGLGEFF	TGTGCCAGCAGCTTAGTTCCAGCGGGAGGACTTGGGGAGTTCTTC
TRBD1	TRBV29-1	TRBJ1-5	-	CSVGTGDGNQPQHF	TGCAGCGTCGGGACAGGGGACGGCAATCAGCCCCAGCATTTT
-	TRBV28	TRBJ2-5	-	CASIDEETQYF	TGTGCCAGCATTGACGAAGAGACCCAGTACTTC
-	TRBV18	TRBJ1-1	-	CASSPLSQDTEAFF	TGTGCCAGCTCACCACTTTCACAGGACACTGAAGCTTTCTTT
TRBD2	TRBV6-5	TRBJ2-1	-	CASSYSGLAGADEQFF	TGTGCCAGCAGTTACTCGGGACTAGCGGGGGCCGATGAGCAGTTCTTC
-	TRBV21-1	TRBJ2-5	-	CASANQGLAKETQYF	TGTGCCAGCGCCAACCAGGGACTGGCTAAAGAGACCCAGTACTTC
TRBD2	TRBV10-3	TRBJ2-1	-	CAISEPPGLAGGLNEQFF	TGTGCCATCAGTGAGCCTCCGGGACTAGCGGGGGGCCTCAATGAGCAGTTCTTC
-	TRBV6-1	TRBJ1-1	-	CASSAQQMNTEAFF	TGTGCCAGCAGTGCACAGCAAATGAACACTGAAGCTTTCTTT
TRBD1	TRBV5-4	TRBJ1-1	-	CASSLVGTANTEAFF	TGTGCCAGCAGCTTGGTGGGGACAGCGAACACTGAAGCTTTCTTT
-	TRBV30	TRBJ1-2	few	CAWSAQGNYGYTF	TGTGCCTGGAGTGCCCAGGGGAACTATGGCTACACCTTC
-	TRBV5-6	TRBJ2-1	-	CASSFLGPYNEQFF	TGTGCCAGCAGCTTCCTGGGGCCCTACAATGAGCAGTTCTTC
-	TRBV5-4	TRBJ2-6	few	CASSLGLLISGANVLTF	TGTGCCAGCAGCTTGGGACTCCTAATCTCTGGGGCCAACGTCCTGACTTTC
-	TRBV4-1	TRBJ1-2	-	CASSNGSRDGYTF	TGCGCCAGCAGTAATGGATCGCGGGATGGCTACACCTTC
-	TRBV19	TRBJ1-2	-	CASMRAGNYGYTF	TGTGCCAGTATGCGGGCCGGTAACTATGGCTACACCTTC
-	TRBV28	TRBJ1-2	-	CASRQHVNYGYTF	TGTGCCAGCCGGCAGCACGTCAACTATGGCTACACCTTC
TRBD1	TRBV6-5	TRBJ2-2	-	CASRQKQGAGGELFF	TGTGCCAGCAGACAGAAACAGGGGGCTGGCGGGGAGCTGTTTTTT
-	TRBV6-5	TRBJ1-2	-	CASSYSGVFGGYTF	TGTGCCAGCAGTTACTCGGGGGTATTCGGTGGCTACACCTTC
TRBD1	TRBV28	TRBJ1-2	-	CASSRGQGYGYTF	TGTGCCAGCAGCCGGGGACAGGGCTATGGCTACACCTTC
-	TRBV7-2	TRBJ2-5	once	CASSTGWRETQYF	TGTGCCAGCAGTACAGGGTGGCGGGAGACCCAGTACTTC
TRBD2	TRBV7-2	TRBJ2-3	once	CASSTRTSTTDTQYF	TGTGCCAGCAGCACCAGGACTAGCACCACAGATACGCAGTATTTT
TRBD2	TRBV7-9	TRBJ2-1	once	CASSLALGGSSYNEQFF	TGTGCCAGCAGCTTAGCGCTGGGGGGGAGCTCCTACAATGAGCAGTTCTTC